These T cell receptor beta chains were read from a single sample in a study of T-cell reconstitution after alpha-beta-depleted transplantation in children. TCRdb re-called the PCR reads through MiXCR, storing one row per CDR3 protein. This table holds over 550,000 distinct CDR3 sequences, 10% to 13% found once. Here the sequenced sample was PBMCs from the stem cell graft donor, taken from the stem cell graft. Source of these receptors: a human donor who donated a stem cell graft to a child with acute myeloid leukemia. CDR3s include the opening cysteine and the closing phenylalanine or tryptophan. A D gene is named only where the DNA matches it firmly. Only part of the rows carry a size: once, few, many, or a class if the clone is expanded.

J: TRBJ2-5; size: .; V: TRBV19; D: .; CDR3: CASSIGTAAKKTQYF; DNA: TGTGCCAGTAGTATAGGGACAGCGGCCAAAAAGACCCAGTACTTC
J: TRBJ1-3; size: few; V: TRBV20-1; D: .; CDR3: CSARADSDSGNTIYF; DNA: TGCAGTGCTAGAGCCGACAGCGACTCTGGAAACACCATATATTTT
J: TRBJ2-1; size: .; V: TRBV6-2/TRBV6-3; D: .; CDR3: CASSYTPSSPHEQFF; DNA: TGTGCCAGCAGTTATACGCCTTCCTCTCCCCATGAGCAGTTCTTC
J: TRBJ1-1; size: .; V: TRBV6-6; D: .; CDR3: CASSWNSGTEAFF; DNA: TGTGCCAGCAGTTGGAACAGCGGCACTGAAGCTTTCTTT
J: TRBJ2-7; size: few; V: TRBV4-2; D: TRBD1; CDR3: CASSQGQGAGEQYF; DNA: TGTGCCAGCAGCCAAGGACAGGGGGCGGGGGAGCAGTACTTC
J: TRBJ2-7; size: once; V: TRBV20-1; D: .; CDR3: CSAREGDYEQYF; DNA: TGCAGTGCTAGAGAGGGGGACTACGAGCAGTACTTC
J: TRBJ2-5; size: few; V: TRBV5-6; D: TRBD1; CDR3: CASTPRGGKETQYF; DNA: TGTGCCAGCACCCCCAGAGGGGGCAAAGAGACCCAGTACTTC
J: TRBJ1-1; size: many; V: TRBV6-5; D: .; CDR3: CASSSRGLNTEAFF; DNA: TGTGCCAGCAGTTCTCGGGGGTTGAACACTGAAGCTTTCTTT
J: TRBJ2-1; size: many; V: TRBV20-1; D: .; CDR3: CSASLPNEQFF; DNA: TGCAGTGCTAGTCTCCCGAATGAGCAGTTCTTC
J: TRBJ2-7; size: many; V: TRBV20-1; D: TRBD1; CDR3: CSARMAGQVTYEQYF; DNA: TGCAGTGCCCGAATGGCGGGACAGGTAACCTACGAGCAGTACTTC
J: TRBJ2-7; size: .; V: TRBV21-1; D: .; CDR3: CASSKGAKTGPYEQYF; DNA: TGTGCCAGCAGCAAAGGGGCCAAGACGGGCCCCTACGAGCAGTACTTC
J: TRBJ2-3; size: .; V: TRBV7-3; D: TRBD2; CDR3: CASSFLRGGGDTQYF; DNA: TGTGCCAGCAGCTTCCTTCGGGGCGGGGGAGATACGCAGTATTTT
J: TRBJ2-7; size: many; V: TRBV18; D: TRBD2; CDR3: CASASLASRDYEQYF; DNA: TGTGCCAGCGCCTCACTAGCGTCAAGGGACTACGAGCAGTACTTC
J: TRBJ2-1; size: .; V: TRBV20-1; D: .; CDR3: CSAERDILYTEQFF; DNA: TGCAGTGCTGAGCGGGACATACTATATACTGAGCAGTTCTTC
J: TRBJ1-1; size: many; V: TRBV7-2; D: .; CDR3: CASSLGGMLDTEAFF; DNA: TGTGCCAGCAGCTTAGGGGGGATGCTCGACACTGAAGCTTTCTTT
J: TRBJ2-7; size: .; V: TRBV20-1; D: .; CDR3: CSAKGGDRVGYEQYF; DNA: TGCAGTGCTAAGGGGGGTGACAGGGTGGGCTACGAGCAGTACTTC
J: TRBJ2-3; size: many; V: TRBV20-1; D: TRBD2; CDR3: CSARELAGTSGPTWLDTQYF; DNA: TGCAGTGCTAGAGAGCTTGCTGGGACTAGCGGTCCTACCTGGCTAGATACGCAGTATTTT
J: TRBJ2-5; size: .; V: TRBV7-2; D: .; CDR3: CASSPEVAGETQYF; DNA: TGTGCCAGCAGCCCCGAGGTAGCAGGAGAGACCCAGTACTTC
J: TRBJ1-2; size: few; V: TRBV25-1; D: TRBD1; CDR3: CASSDPFWTGGGGGYTF; DNA: TGTGCCAGCAGTGACCCCTTTTGGACAGGGGGCGGGGGAGGCTACACCTTC
J: TRBJ1-1; size: few; V: TRBV29-1; D: .; CDR3: CSVEEQANTEAFF; DNA: TGCAGCGTTGAAGAACAGGCGAACACTGAAGCTTTCTTT
J: TRBJ2-2; size: .; V: TRBV7-6; D: .; CDR3: CASSLVEGTNTGELFF; DNA: TGTGCCAGCAGCTTAGTTGAGGGCACTAACACCGGGGAGCTGTTTTTT
J: TRBJ2-1; size: few; V: TRBV5-5; D: .; CDR3: CASPLAEPEQFF; DNA: TGTGCCAGCCCGCTGGCGGAGCCAGAGCAGTTCTTC
J: TRBJ2-7; size: .; V: TRBV27; D: .; CDR3: CASSSDSPYEQYF; DNA: TGTGCCAGCAGTTCCGACAGTCCCTACGAGCAGTACTTC
J: TRBJ1-4; size: .; V: TRBV7-2; D: .; CDR3: CASSLFNEKLFF; DNA: TGTGCCAGCAGTCTTTTTAATGAAAAACTGTTTTTT